This is a list of T cell receptor beta chains from one sample in a study of blood T cell repertoires in COVID-19. Libraries were prepared by immunoSEQ multiplex PCR; TCRdb keeps only in-frame clonotypes and omits some of them. The data show 54,000 or so clones, less than 90% seen once. The material sequenced was peripheral blood. The source of these receptors is a woman aged 55-69 years with acute or convalescent COVID-19. CDR3s leave out the opening cysteine and the closing phenylalanine or tryptophan. Each record gives: D gene, V gene, CDR3 protein. D genes are given only for firm matches.

D: TRBD1; V: TRBV7-2; CDR3: ASSLGTDQETQY
D: TRBD2; V: TRBV24-1; CDR3: ATSDSGLAESNEQF
D: TRBD2; V: TRBV7-9; CDR3: ASSSTSRYEQY
D: TRBD2; V: TRBV2; CDR3: ARGLAGALEETQY
D: TRBD1; V: TRBV5-1; CDR3: ASSSGGEDYGYT
D: .; V: TRBV5-1; CDR3: ASSEGPGGGYT
D: TRBD2; V: TRBV11-2; CDR3: ASSFPRPALAGGETQY
D: .; V: TRBV19; CDR3: ASKPDRGTDTQY
D: .; V: TRBV18; CDR3: ASADITGGRVGYT
D: .; V: TRBV18; CDR3: ASSPGGQSNEKLF
D: TRBD2; V: TRBV6-1; CDR3: ASSAGSGRAQGGEQY
D: .; V: TRBV9; CDR3: ASSATPQGITEAF
D: .; V: TRBV10-2; CDR3: ASSGGVGQPQH
D: TRBD1; V: TRBV5-4; CDR3: ASNHRGKY
D: .; V: TRBV5-1; CDR3: ASSPGSYLNYGYT
D: TRBD2; V: TRBV29-1; CDR3: SGRASGTDTQY
D: TRBD2; V: TRBV30; CDR3: ACREGRNNEQF
D: TRBD1; V: TRBV29-1; CDR3: SVGQGLNTEAF
D: .; V: TRBV6-5; CDR3: ASRPRTFSYEQY
D: .; V: TRBV10-3; CDR3: AISESNQLGPQY
D: TRBD1; V: TRBV2; CDR3: ASSGQGRTSPLH
D: TRBD1; V: TRBV6-5; CDR3: ASRKTGGGTEAF
D: .; V: TRBV18; CDR3: ASSPPGRGNYGYT
D: .; V: TRBV5-1; CDR3: ASSLLGDSGELF
D: TRBD1; V: TRBV7-9; CDR3: ASSFRTGSPSGGNTIY
D: TRBD2; V: TRBV7-6; CDR3: ASRAGASSYEQY
D: .; V: TRBV28; CDR3: ASSLWAVNSGNTIY
D: TRBD1; V: TRBV5-1; CDR3: ASRKTGTGTGTFGYT
D: TRBD1; V: TRBV12-5; CDR3: ASGFWQGAYGANVLT
D: TRBD2; V: TRBV5-1; CDR3: ASSLGGLAGDNEQF
D: TRBD2; V: TRBV5-1; CDR3: ASSLFLAGGMNEQF
D: .; V: TRBV5-4; CDR3: ASSLEGDFTEAF
D: TRBD1; V: TRBV15; CDR3: ATSRARQGANQPQH
D: TRBD1; V: TRBV20-1; CDR3: SASNKGAGQPQH
D: .; V: TRBV29-1; CDR3: SVVQGSSGANVLT
D: TRBD1; V: TRBV18; CDR3: ASSPPDRVYGYT
D: .; V: TRBV9; CDR3: ASSSYAGTEAF
D: .; V: TRBV7-8; CDR3: ASSLARATRSPLH
D: .; V: TRBV5-1; CDR3: ASTPTPEETQY
D: .; V: TRBV3-1/TRBV3-2; CDR3: ASSPYLDHYSYNEQF
D: TRBD1; V: TRBV19; CDR3: ASSTTGGRGQPQH
D: .; V: TRBV30; CDR3: AWSSAQDSPLH
D: TRBD1; V: TRBV7-3; CDR3: ASSRTGPPLYNEQF
D: TRBD2; V: TRBV7-7; CDR3: ASSSGTSGRETQY
D: .; V: TRBV6-1; CDR3: ASSEYVGGSYNEQF
D: .; V: TRBV5-6; CDR3: ASSLSYEQF
D: TRBD1; V: TRBV7-9; CDR3: ASSLPGQFYGYT
D: .; V: TRBV27; CDR3: ASSLSRRLDEQY
D: .; V: TRBV3-1/TRBV3-2; CDR3: ASSYTGNNEQF
D: TRBD2; V: TRBV7-6; CDR3: ASSPGGTVTYEQY
D: TRBD1; V: TRBV19; CDR3: ASESGGHQPQH
D: TRBD1; V: TRBV9; CDR3: ASSATGGNTEAF
D: .; V: TRBV2; CDR3: ASSEARRGSEQF
D: .; V: TRBV30; CDR3: AWSVMGQSGNQPQH
D: .; V: TRBV25-1; CDR3: ASGGWERSYNEQF
D: .; V: TRBV29-1; CDR3: SAVENTEAF